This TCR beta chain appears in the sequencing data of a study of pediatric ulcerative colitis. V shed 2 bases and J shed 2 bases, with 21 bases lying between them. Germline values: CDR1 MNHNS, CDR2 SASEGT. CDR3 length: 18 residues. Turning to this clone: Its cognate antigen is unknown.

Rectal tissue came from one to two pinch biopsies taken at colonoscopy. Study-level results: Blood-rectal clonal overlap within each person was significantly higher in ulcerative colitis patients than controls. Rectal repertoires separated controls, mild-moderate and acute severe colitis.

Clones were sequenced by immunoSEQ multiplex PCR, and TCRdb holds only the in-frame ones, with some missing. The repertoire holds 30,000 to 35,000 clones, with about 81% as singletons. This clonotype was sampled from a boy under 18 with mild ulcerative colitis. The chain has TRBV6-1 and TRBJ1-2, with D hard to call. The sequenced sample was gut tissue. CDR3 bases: TGTGCCAGCAGTGAATTGTTAAGATCCGTACTTTTGAACTATGGCTACACCTTC. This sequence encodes CASSELLRSVLLNYGYTF.